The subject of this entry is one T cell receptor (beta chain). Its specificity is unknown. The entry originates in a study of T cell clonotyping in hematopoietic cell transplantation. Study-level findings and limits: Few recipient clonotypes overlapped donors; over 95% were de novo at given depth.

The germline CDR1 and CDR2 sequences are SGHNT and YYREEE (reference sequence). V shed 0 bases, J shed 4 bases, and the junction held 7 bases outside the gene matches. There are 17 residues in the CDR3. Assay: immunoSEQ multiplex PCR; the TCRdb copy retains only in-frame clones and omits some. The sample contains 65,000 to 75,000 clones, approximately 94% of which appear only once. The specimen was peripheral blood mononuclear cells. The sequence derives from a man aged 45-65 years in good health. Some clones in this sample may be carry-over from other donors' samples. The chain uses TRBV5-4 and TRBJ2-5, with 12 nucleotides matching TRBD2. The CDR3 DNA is TGTGCCAGCAGCTTGGACCCTAGCGGGGGGGCCCGAGAGACCCAGTACTTC. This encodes CASSLDPSGGARETQYF.